Each of the 19 T cell receptor beta chains below was sequenced from the same sample in a study of blood T cell repertoires in COVID-19. Clones were read by immunoSEQ multiplex PCR, and TCRdb kept only the in-frame ones, dropping some. The data contain about 59,000 clones, about 90% of them seen just once; the ten biggest clones take up 5.1%. The sample consisted of peripheral blood. The origin of the receptors is a man at least 80 years old in a cohort sampled during active COVID-19.

This clone was seen only once. This chain links TRBV18 with TRBJ1-1; 11 bases line up with TRBD1. The CDR3 is 15 residues long. Germline CDR1 and CDR2: KGHSH and LQKENI. V lost 6 bases, J lost 1 base, and 4 bases stayed unmatched. CDR3 in DNA: TGTGCCAGCTCGGGAGGACAGGGGGCGAACACTGAAGCTTTCTTT. Translated: CASSGGQGANTEAFF. The entire variable domain, with the rest obtained from reference TRBV18 and TRBJ1-1, is as follows: NAGVMQNPRHLVRRRGQEARLRCSPMKGHSHVYWYRQLPEEGLKFMVYLQKENIIDESGMPKERFSAEFPKEGPSILRIQQVVRGDSAAYFCASSGGQGANTEAFFGQGTRLTVV.

The chain has TRBV18 and TRBJ2-1; 12 nucleotides match TRBD2. The CDR3 covers 16 residues. Germline trimming cut 3 bases from V and 4 bases from J; bases unmatched to any gene: 4. CDR1 is KGHSH and CDR2 is LQKENI in the germline V gene. The CDR3 DNA reads TGTGCCAGCTCACCGTCTAGCGGGAGGGTATACAATGAGCAGTTCTTC. It translates to CASSPSSGRVYNEQFF.

This sequence joins TRBV21-1 and TRBJ2-5; the table's D gene call, TRBD1, was not cross checked with the DNA. TRBV21-1 is tagged as a pseudogene. The CDR3 is 16 amino acids. The CDR3 loop reads CASSKYGRGRPETQYF. The CDR3 bases are TGTGCCAGCAGCAAGTACGGCAGGGGGCGTCCAGAGACCCAGTACTTC.

The V and J genes are TRBV27 and TRBJ1-1; D remains unclear. The germline V gene encodes CDR1 MNHEY and CDR2 SMNVEV (reference sequence). The CDR3 loop spans 12 amino acids. V was pared by 6 bases and J by 4 bases, with 9 bases between. CDR3 DNA: TGTGCCAGCAGCCGTCCGGGCACTGAAGCTTTCTTT. The encoded protein is CASSRPGTEAFF.

The chain joins TRBV5-4 to TRBJ1-6, with 9 bases that match TRBD1. This CDR3 is built from 17 residues. The germline gives CDR1 SGHNT, CDR2 YYREEE (reference sequence). J gave up 9 bases and V 3 bases, and 13 bases lay outside the gene matches. CDR3 sequence (DNA): TGTGCCAGCAGCTGGGGTCCCCCGGGACAGGGTGGTTCACCCCTCCACTTT. Protein product: CASSWGPPGQGGSPLHF.

This clone has a single count. The chain joins TRBV7-9 to TRBJ1-1; 8 positions agree with TRBD1. Germline V CDR1 and CDR2: SEHNR, FQNEAQ (reference sequence). The V and J ends lost 2 bases and 4 bases, in that order; junction bases with no gene match: 3. The CDR3 consists of 14 residues. CDR3 sequence reads: CASSLWTGITEAFF. The CDR3 DNA reads TGTGCCAGCAGCTTATGGACAGGGATCACTGAAGCTTTCTTT.

V and J are TRBV15 and TRBJ1-5, with no clear D. Germline V CDR1 and CDR2: LNHNV, YYDKDF (reference sequence). The V end lost 3 bases, the J end lost 5 bases, and 8 bases lay between the germline ends. This CDR3 comprises 13 residues. The CDR3 region has the DNA TGTGCCACCAGCAGGAGCGGATATCAGCCCCAGCATTTT. Protein sequence: CATSRSGYQPQHF.

V is TRBV5-1 and J is TRBJ2-3; 10 nucleotides line up with TRBD2. The V and J ends lost 2 bases and 0 bases, in that order; junction bases with no gene match: 9. The CDR3 loop spans 18 amino acids. Germline loops: CDR1 SGHRS, CDR2 YFSETQ. In DNA, the CDR3 is TGCGCCAGCAGCTTAGAAGCGGGGGGGACTCCTAGCACAGATACGCAGTATTTT. This encodes CASSLEAGGTPSTDTQYF.

V and J are TRBV9 and TRBJ2-5, with 7 positions matching TRBD1. Germline V lookup: CDR1 SGDLS, CDR2 YYNGEE. The length of the CDR3 is 14 residues. V dropped 0 bases and J dropped 2; count of bases not matched to a gene: 1. Here the CDR3 reads CASSVEQGQETQYF. In DNA, the CDR3 is TGTGCCAGCAGCGTAGAACAGGGGCAAGAGACCCAGTACTTC.

The V and J genes are TRBV12-5 and TRBJ2-1; TRBD2 aligns across 10 bases. The CDR3 totals 13 residues. Looked up from germline, CDR1 is LGHNT and CDR2 is FRNRAP. After removal of 5 bases from V and 14 bases from J, the junction contained 9 bases not matched to a gene. The CDR3 DNA sequence: TGTGCTAGTGGTCTATCGTTAGCGGGAGGCAAGTTCTTC. It is translated as CASGLSLAGGKFF.

V usage is TRBV3-1 (or the pseudogene TRBV3-2) and J usage is TRBJ2-7; 9 bases fit TRBD1. After removal of 4 bases from V and 5 bases from J, the junction contained 9 bases not matched to a gene. Per the germline V gene, CDR1 is LGHDT and CDR2 is YNNKEL (reference sequence). This CDR3 has 15 residues. This CDR3 reads CASSLSGQGGHEQYF. The CDR3 bases are TGTGCCAGCAGCCTATCGGGACAGGGCGGCCACGAGCAGTACTTC.

The chain joins TRBV7-3 to TRBJ2-5; D gene unclear. V lost 4 bases and J lost 2, with 11 bases in between. CDR1 and CDR2 (germline): SGHTA, FQGTGA. The CDR3 totals 14 residues. The CDR3 loop reads CASSSGGRQETQYF. In DNA, the CDR3 is TGTGCCAGCAGCTCCGGCGGCAGACAAGAGACCCAGTACTTC.

This clone was seen only once. The rearrangement uses TRBV7-2 and TRBJ2-5; TRBD2 is a possible D gene (5 bases). The CDR3 sequence is 15 residues long. Germline CDR1 and CDR2: SGHTA and FQGNSA. Trimming removed 2 bases at V and 3 bases at J, with 13 bases between. This CDR3 is CASSLSLPGKETQYF. The CDR3 nucleotides read TGTGCCAGCAGCTTATCTTTGCCGGGGAAAGAGACCCAGTACTTC.

The chain joins TRBV2 to TRBJ1-5; D may be TRBD1 (6 bases). The V gene lost 3 bases and the J gene lost 7 bases, with 13 bases spanning the gap. The CDR3 runs to 14 residues. CDR1 is SNHLY and CDR2 is FYNNEI in the germline V gene. The CDR3 spells CASSDRGVGQPQHF. CDR3 sequence (DNA): TGTGCCAGCAGTGACAGGGGCGTTGGACAGCCCCAGCATTTT.

The genes are TRBV3-1 (or the pseudogene TRBV3-2) and TRBJ2-7; the match to TRBD2 covers 13 bases. Germline assignment: CDR1 LGHDT and CDR2 YNNKEL (reference sequence). The CDR3 has 15 residues. V was pared by 4 bases and J by 2 bases, with 2 bases of the junction left unmatched. CDR3 residues: CASSPGLAGPYEQYF. CDR3 nucleotides: TGTGCCAGCAGCCCGGGACTAGCGGGACCCTACGAGCAGTACTTC.

The chain is built from TRBV5-4 and TRBJ2-3; 10 bases fit TRBD2. The CDR3 has 15 residues. The J segment lost 5 bases and the V segment lost 4 bases, leaving 7 bases of the junction unmatched. CDR1 is SGHNT, CDR2 YYREEE, per germline (reference sequence). Written as DNA, the CDR3 is TGTGCCAGCAGCCCAGCGGGGGGGCAGGGAGATACGCAGTATTTT. As protein: CASSPAGGQGDTQYF. Drawing the rest from reference TRBV5-4 and TRBJ2-3, the complete variable domain is ETGVTQSPTHLIKTRGQQVTLRCSSQSGHNTVSWYQQALGQGPQFIFQYYREEENGRGNFPPRFSGLQFPNYSSELNVNALELDDSALYLCASSPAGGQGDTQYFGPGTRLTVL.

The genes are TRBV5-1 and TRBJ1-4; 7 positions agree with TRBD1. Germline CDR1 and CDR2: SGHRS and YFSETQ. V trimming: 4 bases; J trimming: 7 bases; junction bases outside the gene matches: 10. This CDR3 has 15 amino acids. The CDR3 DNA is TGCGCCAGCAGCCCCCGACAGGGATCGTTTGAAAAACTGTTTTTT. Translation: CASSPRQGSFEKLFF.

The chain uses TRBV19 and TRBJ1-2; 9 nucleotides match TRBD1. The CDR3 length is 17 residues. Losses at the gene ends were 4 bases for V and 4 bases for J; bases not matched to a gene: 13. Germline V gives CDR1 LNHDA, CDR2 SQIVND (reference sequence). The DNA for the CDR3 is TGTGCCAGTAGTAACCCCCGGGGACAGGGCCGCTCCTATGGCTACACCTTC. Its translation is CASSNPRGQGRSYGYTF. Drawing the rest from reference TRBV19 and TRBJ1-2, the complete variable domain is DGGITQSPKYLFRKEGQNVTLSCEQNLNHDAMYWYRQDPGQGLRLIYYSQIVNDFQKGDIAEGYSVSREKKESFPLTVTSAQKNPTAFYLCASSNPRGQGRSYGYTFGSGTRLTVV.

The chain combines TRBV18 with TRBJ1-4, with D possibly being TRBD1 (6 bases). The CDR3 sequence is 14 residues long. With 6 bases removed from V and 2 bases from J, the gap between germline ends came to 10 bases. The germline V gene has CDR1 KGHSH and CDR2 LQKENI. In nucleotides, the CDR3 is TGTGCCAGCTCTAAACAGGGTACTAATGAAAAACTGTTTTTT. This sequence encodes CASSKQGTNEKLFF.